The 18 T cell receptor beta chains below come from one sample, sequenced in a study of blood T cell repertoires in COVID-19. The assay was immunoSEQ multiplex PCR, and TCRdb's table has in-frame clones only and misses some. Altogether approximately 140,000 clones are present, 80% to 85% being singletons, with the ten largest covering about 5.5%. Material for sequencing was PBMCs or T cells enriched from blood (not recorded which). Receptors originate from a man aged 40-49 years with acute COVID-19.

This chain joins TRBV7-2 and TRBJ1-6; 8 bases map to TRBD1. The germline gives CDR1 SGHTA, CDR2 FQGNSA. CDR3 length: 16 amino acids. With 2 bases clipped from V and 5 bases from J, the junction kept 5 bases outside the gene matches. The CDR3 spells CASSLSPGGNNSPLHF. In DNA, the CDR3 is TGTGCCAGCAGCTTAAGTCCAGGGGGCAATAATTCACCCCTCCACTTT.

The chain combines TRBV5-1 with TRBJ2-2, with D perhaps TRBD2 (7 bases). Germline V gene sequence: CDR1 SGHRS, CDR2 YFSETQ. The germline V and J ends were trimmed by 2 bases and 4 bases, with 21 bases remaining between them. CDR3 length: 18 residues. CDR3 loop: CASSFWGGQGKSTGELFF. The CDR3 DNA is TGCGCCAGCAGCTTCTGGGGGGGACAAGGGAAGAGCACCGGGGAGCTGTTTTTT.

The chain has TRBV9 and TRBJ2-7, with 11 bases fitting TRBD2. With 3 bases clipped from V and 6 bases from J, the junction kept 2 bases outside the gene matches. The length of the CDR3 is 13 residues. Germline V gene sequence: CDR1 SGDLS, CDR2 YYNGEE. The CDR3: CASSAGTSGEQYF. CDR3 nucleotides: TGTGCCAGCAGCGCAGGGACTAGCGGCGAGCAGTACTTC.

V is TRBV5-1 and J is TRBJ1-1; D is unresolved. CDR1 and CDR2 (germline): SGHRS, YFSETQ. V was trimmed by 1 base and J by 5 bases, leaving 9 bases between them. This CDR3 comprises 13 residues. DNA for the CDR3: TGCGCCAGCAGCTTGCCTAGCGAAACTGAAGCTTTCTTT. Translating gives CASSLPSETEAFF.

This clone was counted only a few times. This chain joins TRBV28 and TRBJ1-1; TRBD1 matches 9 bases. J lost 1 base, V lost 6 bases, and 6 bases had no gene match. Germline assignment: CDR1 MDHEN and CDR2 SYDVKM. The CDR3 length is 15 residues. The CDR3 loop reads CASSLLDRGNTEAFF. As DNA, the CDR3 is TGTGCCAGCAGCTTACTGGACAGGGGGAACACTGAAGCTTTCTTT.

CDR3 residues: CASSLNRKETQYF. Here the CDR3 DNA reads TGTGCCAGCTCGCTAAATCGAAAAGAGACCCAGTACTTC. The gene calls are TRBV18 and TRBJ2-5, with D hard to call. The CDR3 length is 13 residues. Germline V CDR1 and CDR2: KGHSH, LQKENI. Trimming removed 6 bases at V and 3 bases at J, with 11 bases between.

The gene calls are TRBV6-5 and TRBJ1-2; 8 bases line up with TRBD1. Per the germline V gene, CDR1 is MNHEY and CDR2 is SVGAGI. V trimming: 5 bases; J trimming: 6 bases; junction bases outside the gene matches: 5. The CDR3 has 13 residues. CDR3 residues: CASSRDRGDGYTF. The CDR3, as DNA: TGTGCCAGCAGTCGTGACAGGGGTGATGGCTACACCTTC.

The chain carries TRBV7-9 and TRBJ2-5; D possibly corresponds to TRBD2 (6 bases). The CDR3 loop spans 14 amino acids. V lost 5 bases, J lost 4 bases, and 14 bases lay in between. Per germline, CDR1 SEHNR and CDR2 FQNEAQ (reference sequence). The CDR3 bases are TGTGCCAGCAGCCCCGTCGGGGGATTAGAGACCCAGTACTTC. Translated: CASSPVGGLETQYF.

A single count supports this clone. The V and J genes are TRBV28 and TRBJ2-3; TRBD1 matches at 8 bases. Losses at the gene ends were 4 bases for V and 2 bases for J; bases not matched to a gene: 8. Germline-derived CDR1 and CDR2 are MDHEN and SYDVKM. The CDR3 is made up of 16 amino acids. The CDR3 is CASSSPAGGLTDTQYF. DNA of the CDR3: TGTGCCAGCAGTTCCCCGGCAGGGGGCCTCACAGATACGCAGTATTTT.

This sequence joins TRBV28 and TRBJ1-1; 8 positions agree with TRBD1. This CDR3 comprises 13 residues. Germline trimming cut 8 bases from V and 1 base from J; bases unmatched to any gene: 3. From germline, CDR1 is MDHEN and CDR2 SYDVKM. CDR3 amino acids: CASHGQGNTEAFF. The CDR3 bases are TGTGCCAGCCATGGACAGGGGAACACTGAAGCTTTCTTT.

This rearrangement joins TRBV19 to TRBJ2-1; D unresolved. The CDR3 is 16 residues long. CDR1 is LNHDA and CDR2 is SQIVND in the germline V gene (reference sequence). V lost 0 bases to trimming and J lost 4 bases, with 13 bases between them. DNA of the CDR3: TGTGCCAGTAGTATAGATCACGGTCCGATGTACAATGAGCAGTTCTTC. This gives the protein CASSIDHGPMYNEQFF.

This chain joins TRBV10-3 and TRBJ2-3; D unclear. V dropped 2 bases and J dropped 9 bases, with 15 bases sitting between them. The CDR3 covers 14 residues. Germline values: CDR1 ENHRY, CDR2 SYGVKD. In DNA, the CDR3 is TGTGCCATCAGTGAGACGTTAGAAACCAGGACGCAGTATTTT. Protein product: CAISETLETRTQYF.

The V gene is TRBV4-1, the J gene TRBJ2-2; 7 nucleotides align to TRBD1. Germline lookup yields CDR1 MGHRA and CDR2 YSYEKL. V shed 4 bases and J 10 bases; nucleotides not matched to a gene: 12. The CDR3 runs 15 residues. The CDR3 DNA reads TGCGCCAGCAGCCTAAAACAGGGGTTAGAAAAGGAGCTGTTTTTT. This sequence encodes CASSLKQGLEKELFF.

The chain carries TRBV4-3 and TRBJ2-2; 11 bases fit TRBD2. This CDR3 spans 17 amino acids. V lost 4 bases and J lost 3; bases outside the gene matches: 7. CDR1 and CDR2 from the germline V gene are LGHNA and YSLEER. The CDR3 here is CASSPTLAGGYTGELFF. The CDR3 DNA sequence: TGCGCCAGCAGCCCGACCCTAGCGGGAGGTTACACCGGGGAGCTGTTTTTT.

The chain carries TRBV5-4 and TRBJ1-2, with D perhaps TRBD1 (5 bases). Germline V gene data show CDR1 as SGHNT and CDR2 as YYREEE (reference sequence). The CDR3 contains 14 residues. The V gene lost 0 bases and the J gene lost 5 bases, with 11 bases spanning the gap. CDR3 sequence reads: CASSLDPGGYGYTF. The CDR3 nucleotides read TGTGCCAGCAGCTTGGATCCGGGGGGGTATGGCTACACCTTC.

This chain links TRBV4-1 with TRBJ1-5; the match to TRBD1 covers 7 bases. V lost 1 base and J lost 5; bases outside the gene matches: 2. Germline values: CDR1 MGHRA, CDR2 YSYEKL. This CDR3 is built from 14 residues. CDR3 in DNA: TGCGCCAGCAGCCAAGGGGACAGATATCAGCCCCAGCATTTT. This codes for CASSQGDRYQPQHF.

The chain employs TRBV4-1 and TRBJ2-3; D is uncertain. The V end lost 3 bases, the J end lost 8 bases, and 9 bases lay between the germline ends. In germline, CDR1 is MGHRA, CDR2 YSYEKL. The CDR3 has 12 residues. The CDR3 DNA reads as TGCGCCAGCAGCCAGCCCTTAGCTACGCAGTATTTT. Protein: CASSQPLATQYF.

This chain links TRBV7-8 with TRBJ1-5; unclear D gene. Germline CDR1 and CDR2: SGHVS and FQNEAQ. V shed 4 bases and J shed 0 bases, with 10 bases lying between them. The CDR3 totals 15 residues. The CDR3 region has the DNA TGTGCCAGCAGCTCCGGGAGGGTTAGCAATCAGCCCCAGCATTTT. Translated, it gives CASSSGRVSNQPQHF.